This is a list of T cell receptor beta chains from one sample in a study of PD-1 blockade in mismatch repair-deficient tumors. Sequenced by immunoSEQ multiplex PCR; TCRdb stores in-frame clones only, minus some. This repertoire shows about 120,000 clones, 88% found once; its top ten account for about 11%. The sample here was peripheral blood, taken approximately 73 weeks after starting pembrolizumab. The receptors originated from an adult with mismatch repair-deficient cancer. The CDR3 runs from the conserved cysteine through the conserved F or W. A D gene is named only where the DNA matches it firmly. Only part of the rows carry a size: once, few, many, or a class if the clone is expanded.

j_call,d_call,v_call,clone_size,cdr3_aa,cdr3_nt
TRBJ2-5,TRBD2,TRBV2,-,CASRTSGFETQYF,TGTGCCAGCAGGACTAGCGGGTTTGAGACCCAGTACTTC
TRBJ2-2,-,TRBV4-2,-,CASSHRGGGDRNTGELFF,TGTGCCAGCAGCCACAGGGGAGGCGGGGATAGGAACACCGGGGAGCTGTTTTTT
TRBJ2-3,-,TRBV27,-,CATRSIDTQYF,TGTGCCACCAGATCCATAGATACGCAGTATTTT
TRBJ2-3,TRBD2,TRBV11-2,-,CASSLGPAGGGIDTQYF,TGTGCCAGCAGCTTAGGTCCAGCGGGAGGCGGAATAGATACGCAGTATTTT
TRBJ2-5,-,TRBV4-3,once,CASSQDVAGRQETQYF,TGCGCCAGCAGCCAAGATGTGGCGGGGCGACAAGAGACCCAGTACTTC
TRBJ2-3,TRBD1,TRBV4-1,-,CASSQGQGFTDTQYF,TGCGCCAGCAGCCAAGGACAGGGGTTCACAGATACGCAGTATTTT
TRBJ2-7,TRBD1,TRBV10-3,-,CAISLDRGEGYEQYF,TGTGCCATCAGCCTGGACAGGGGGGAAGGCTACGAGCAGTACTTC
TRBJ2-3,TRBD1,TRBV14,few,CASSQDLGTGTDTQYF,TGTGCCAGCAGCCAAGATCTTGGGACAGGCACAGATACGCAGTATTTT
TRBJ2-3,-,TRBV10-3,-,CAISGGEGAADTQYF,TGTGCCATCAGCGGAGGCGAAGGAGCCGCAGATACGCAGTATTTT
TRBJ2-7,TRBD1,TRBV27,-,CASRDRASSYEQYF,TGTGCCAGCAGGGACAGGGCGAGCTCCTACGAGCAGTACTTC
TRBJ2-1,-,TRBV29-1,-,CSAEGGSSYNEQFF,TGCAGCGCTGAAGGAGGGAGCTCCTACAATGAGCAGTTCTTC
TRBJ2-7,-,TRBV4-2,-,CASSQDPGQGDDEQYF,TGTGCCAGCAGCCAAGATCCTGGGCAGGGTGACGACGAGCAGTACTTC
TRBJ1-1,TRBD1,TRBV6-5,-,CASSQGTGREAFF,TGTGCCAGCAGTCAAGGGACAGGGAGGGAAGCTTTCTTT
TRBJ2-2,-,TRBV30,-,CAWNNLREEGELFF,TGTGCCTGGAATAATTTGAGGGAGGAGGGGGAGCTGTTTTTT
TRBJ1-5,TRBD1,TRBV6-1,-,CASSDLGAGGSQPQHF,TGTGCCAGCAGTGATCTTGGGGCAGGGGGCAGTCAGCCCCAGCATTTT
TRBJ1-4,-,TRBV28,-,CASTFAGTELFNEKLFF,TGTGCCAGCACTTTCGCCGGGACCGAACTTTTTAATGAAAAACTGTTTTTT
TRBJ1-4,-,TRBV7-9,-,CASSLGTDEKLFF,TGTGCCAGCAGCTTAGGGACGGATGAAAAACTGTTTTTT
TRBJ2-2,TRBD2,TRBV29-1,-,CSVAWTSGPNTGELFF,TGCAGCGTCGCTTGGACTAGCGGGCCGAACACCGGGGAGCTGTTTTTT
TRBJ1-2,-,TRBV19,-,CASSIGGMTYGYTF,TGCGCCAGTAGTATAGGCGGGATGACTTATGGCTACACCTTC
TRBJ2-3,TRBD1,TRBV28,-,CASSRIRTGLLLTDTQYF,TGTGCCAGCAGTCGTATTCGGACAGGGCTATTACTCACAGATACGCAGTATTTT
TRBJ2-1,-,TRBV15,-,CATSREAGVQGEQFF,TGTGCCACCAGCAGAGAGGCGGGAGTACAGGGTGAGCAGTTCTTC
TRBJ2-1,-,TRBV6-5,-,CASNQGRGLFEQFF,TGTGCCAGCAACCAAGGGAGGGGGTTATTCGAGCAGTTCTTC
TRBJ2-1,TRBD1,TRBV10-1,-,CASSGTGKGNEQFF,TGCGCCAGCAGTGGGACAGGGAAGGGCAATGAGCAGTTCTTC
TRBJ2-7,TRBD2,TRBV4-1,few,CASSQLSGSYEQYF,TGCGCCAGCAGCCAACTTAGCGGGAGCTACGAGCAGTACTTC
TRBJ2-1,TRBD2,TRBV27,-,CASALGGAPASGKFEQFF,TGTGCCAGTGCCCTTGGGGGGGCGCCGGCTAGCGGGAAGTTCGAGCAGTTCTTC
TRBJ2-1,TRBD2,TRBV19,-,CASSIGEGAVFF,TGTGCCAGTAGTATAGGGGAGGGAGCAGTTTTCTTC
TRBJ2-7,-,TRBV4-1,-,CASSQEGAAVLHEQYF,TGCGCCAGCAGCCAAGAAGGGGCGGCAGTTTTACACGAGCAGTACTTC
TRBJ1-1,-,TRBV5-1,-,CASSLRPSGQGPITEAFF,TGCGCCAGCAGCTTGAGACCATCCGGCCAGGGCCCCATTACTGAAGCTTTCTTT
TRBJ1-5,-,TRBV4-1,-,CASSQDSGSNQPQHF,TGCGCCAGCAGCCAAGATAGTGGTAGCAATCAGCCCCAGCATTTT
TRBJ2-5,-,TRBV5-6,-,CASSFWHRVQETQYF,TGTGCCAGCAGCTTCTGGCACAGGGTCCAAGAGACCCAGTACTTC
TRBJ2-3,-,TRBV21-1,-,CASSIPQTGVADTQYF,TGTGCCAGCAGCATTCCCCAGACTGGGGTCGCGGATACGCAGTATTTT
TRBJ2-6,-,TRBV12-5,once,CASGLVGGSGANVLTF,TGTGCTAGTGGTTTGGTAGGGGGCTCTGGGGCCAACGTCCTGACTTTC
TRBJ2-7,-,TRBV11-2,-,CASSLTNRAYEQYF,TGTGCCAGCAGCTTAACGAACAGGGCGTACGAGCAGTACTTC
TRBJ2-1,TRBD2,TRBV30,-,CAWSLGLVDEQFF,TGTGCCTGGAGTCTAGGACTAGTCGATGAGCAGTTCTTC
TRBJ2-3,TRBD1,TRBV10-2,-,CASSTTLRGRTPDTQYF,TGCGCCAGCAGCACAACTCTTAGGGGGCGCACACCAGATACGCAGTATTTT
TRBJ1-3,-,TRBV6-5,once,CASRVGQSSGNTIYF,TGTGCCAGCAGGGTGGGGCAGTCCTCTGGAAACACCATATATTTT
TRBJ2-1,TRBD1,TRBV6-5,-,CASSYTRDRYNEQFF,TGTGCCAGCAGTTACACCAGGGACAGGTACAATGAGCAGTTCTTC
TRBJ1-5,-,TRBV6-6,-,CASTLSNQPQHF,TGTGCCAGCACCTTGAGCAATCAGCCCCAGCATTTT
TRBJ2-3,TRBD2,TRBV7-9,-,CASSSTIAGLADTQYF,TGTGCCAGCAGCTCCACAATAGCGGGACTTGCAGATACGCAGTATTTT
TRBJ2-5,-,TRBV28,-,CASRPVDNEETQYF,TGTGCCAGCAGGCCCGTGGACAATGAAGAGACCCAGTACTTC
TRBJ1-5,-,TRBV6-6,-,CASSYLNLGGNQPQHF,TGTGCCAGCAGTTACCTCAATCTCGGGGGAAATCAGCCCCAGCATTTT
TRBJ2-7,-,TRBV7-7,-,CASSSWGSHSYEQYF,TGTGCCAGCAGCTCTTGGGGATCTCACTCCTACGAGCAGTACTTC
TRBJ2-7,TRBD1,TRBV5-1,-,CASSWPGQGYEQYF,TGCGCCAGCAGCTGGCCGGGACAGGGCTACGAGCAGTACTTC
TRBJ2-2,-,TRBV6-4,-,CASRPGDPGETGELFF,TGTGCCAGCAGGCCGGGGGACCCCGGAGAGACCGGGGAGCTGTTTTTT
TRBJ2-5,-,TRBV7-6,-,CASSLGVSLGGETQYF,TGTGCCAGCAGCTTAGGAGTTAGCTTGGGGGGAGAGACCCAGTACTTC
TRBJ2-2,-,TRBV4-1,-,CASSQGISPGELFF,TGCGCCAGCAGCCAAGGCATTAGCCCCGGGGAGCTGTTTTTT
TRBJ2-3,TRBD2,TRBV5-1,few,CASRSGLAGETDTQYF,TGCGCCAGCAGGTCGGGACTAGCGGGAGAAACAGATACGCAGTATTTT
TRBJ2-7,-,TRBV19,once,CASTPGQGFYEQYF,TGTGCCAGTACCCCAGGGCAGGGGTTCTACGAGCAGTACTTC
TRBJ2-1,TRBD2,TRBV27,-,CASSLGGPGLALDNEQFF,TGTGCCAGCAGTTTAGGCGGGCCGGGACTAGCTTTGGACAATGAGCAGTTCTTC
TRBJ2-7,-,TRBV28,few,CASSLGGGYEQYF,TGTGCCAGCAGTTTAGGCGGCGGGTACGAGCAGTACTTC
TRBJ1-1,-,TRBV5-4,once,CASSLAGMVNEAFF,TGTGCCAGCAGCTTGGCCGGGATGGTCAACGAAGCTTTCTTT
TRBJ1-3,-,TRBV28,once,CASSPPGEGYGNTIYF,TGTGCCAGCAGTCCGCCCGGGGAGGGGTACGGAAACACCATATATTTT
TRBJ2-2,-,TRBV28,once,CASSLSWLGNTGELFF,TGTGCCAGCAGTTTATCGTGGCTAGGGAACACCGGGGAGCTGTTTTTT